These 2 T cell receptor beta chains originate from one sample sequenced in a study of identifying expanded T cells in peripheral blood. The assay was immunoSEQ multiplex PCR, and TCRdb's table has in-frame clones only and misses some. Of fewer than 55,000 clones in the sample, about 80% were seen once. Sequencing was carried out using blood. The receptors were gathered from a person between 18 and 69 years old in good health.

The genes are TRBV6-6 and TRBJ1-4, with TRBD1 as a possible D gene (5 bases). The CDR3 runs to 14 residues. Deletions cut 5 bases from V and 3 bases from J, with 10 bases between. CDR1 and CDR2 (germline): MNHNY, SVGAGI (reference sequence). The CDR3 protein is CASSDTGSNEKLFF. CDR3 bases: TGTGCCAGCAGTGACACAGGTTCTAATGAAAAACTGTTTTTT.

The genes are TRBV7-9 and TRBJ2-2, with D unclear. Germline assignment: CDR1 SEHNR and CDR2 FQNEAQ (reference sequence). Trimming cost V 3 bases and J 8 bases, with 7 bases left between them. This CDR3 is 12 amino acids long. CDR3 in amino acids: CASSLGAGELFF. The DNA for the CDR3 is TGTGCCAGCAGCTTGGGTGCAGGGGAGCTGTTTTTT.